Included here is one T cell receptor (beta chain) sequence, with context. Original methodology: Cell counts per sample came from amplifying reference gene primers. Profiled with immunoSEQ multiplex PCR; TCRdb holds only in-frame clones, not every one. Clone size and the V and J calls come from that table; the DNA yielded D and trimming. The table shows 150,000 to 200,000 clones, with 85% occurring only once. This entry is derived from a study of blood T cell repertoires in COVID-19. Study summary: Donors in the United States, Italy and Spain gave samples during acute or convalescent COVID-19. From T cells, B-cell-depleted T cells, or PBMCs came the material, which was cDNA or gDNA.

CDR3 size: 14 residues. V was pared by 3 bases and J by 3 bases, with 11 bases between. Germline CDR1 reads ENHRY; CDR2 reads SYGVKD. The sequence came from a human donor with acute or convalescent COVID-19. The donor label of this sample is uncertain. The chain has TRBV10-3 and TRBJ1-1, with D perhaps matching TRBD1 (6 bases). Sequenced sample: peripheral blood. CDR3 residues: CAISDRGVDTEAFF. The DNA for the CDR3 is TGTGCCATCAGTGACAGGGGTGTTGACACTGAAGCTTTCTTT.